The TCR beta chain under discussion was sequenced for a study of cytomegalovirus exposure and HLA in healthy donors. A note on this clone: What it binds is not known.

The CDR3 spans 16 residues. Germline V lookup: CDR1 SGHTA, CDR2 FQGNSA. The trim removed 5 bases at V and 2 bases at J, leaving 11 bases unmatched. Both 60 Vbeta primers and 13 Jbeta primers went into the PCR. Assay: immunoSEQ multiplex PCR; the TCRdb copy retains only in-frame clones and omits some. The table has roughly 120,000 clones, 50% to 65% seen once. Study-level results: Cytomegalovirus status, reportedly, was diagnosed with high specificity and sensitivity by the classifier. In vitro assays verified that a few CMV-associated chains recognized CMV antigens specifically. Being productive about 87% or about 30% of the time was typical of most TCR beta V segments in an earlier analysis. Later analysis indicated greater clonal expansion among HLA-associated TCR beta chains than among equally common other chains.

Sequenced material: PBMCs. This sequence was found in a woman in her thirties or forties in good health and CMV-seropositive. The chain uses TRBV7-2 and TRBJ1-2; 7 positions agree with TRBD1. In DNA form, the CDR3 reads TGTGCCAGCAGCCCAAACGTTGGACAGGAAAACTATGGCTACACCTTC. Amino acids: CASSPNVGQENYGYTF.